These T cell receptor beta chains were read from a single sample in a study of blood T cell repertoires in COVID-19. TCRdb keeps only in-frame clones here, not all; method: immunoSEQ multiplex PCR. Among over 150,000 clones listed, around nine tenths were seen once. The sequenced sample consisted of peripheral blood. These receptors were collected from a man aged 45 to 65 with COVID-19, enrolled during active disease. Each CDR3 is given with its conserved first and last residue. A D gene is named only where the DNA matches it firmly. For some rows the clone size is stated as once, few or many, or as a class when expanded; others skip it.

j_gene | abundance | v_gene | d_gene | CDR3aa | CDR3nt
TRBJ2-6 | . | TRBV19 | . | CASEATSGANVLTF | TGTGCCAGTGAAGCGACCTCTGGGGCCAACGTCCTGACTTTC
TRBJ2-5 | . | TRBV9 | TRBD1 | CASSDRDSQETQYF | TGTGCCAGCAGCGACCGGGACAGTCAAGAGACCCAGTACTTC
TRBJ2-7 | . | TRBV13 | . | CASSPGDPRSEQYF | TGTGCCAGCAGCCCCGGAGATCCTAGGAGCGAGCAGTACTTC
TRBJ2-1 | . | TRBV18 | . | CASSPPGGGYNEQFF | TGTGCCAGCTCACCCCCTGGTGGCGGCTACAATGAGCAGTTCTTC
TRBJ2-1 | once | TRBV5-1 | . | CASSRPGGLSSYNEQFF | TGCGCCAGCAGCCGGCCCGGGGGGCTCAGCTCCTACAATGAGCAGTTCTTC
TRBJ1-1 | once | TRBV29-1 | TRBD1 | CSVGQGAHGGTEAFF | TGCAGCGTTGGTCAGGGGGCCCACGGCGGGACTGAAGCTTTCTTT
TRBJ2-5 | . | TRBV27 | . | CASRQLSIGQETQYF | TGTGCCAGCAGACAACTAAGTATAGGCCAAGAGACCCAGTACTTC
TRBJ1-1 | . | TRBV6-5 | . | CASRTTGNTEAFF | TGTGCCAGCAGAACGACAGGCAACACTGAAGCTTTCTTT
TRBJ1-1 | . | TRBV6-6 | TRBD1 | CASSPRGDTEAFF | TGTGCCAGCAGTCCCAGGGGGGACACTGAAGCTTTCTTT
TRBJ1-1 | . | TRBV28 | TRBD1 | CASNRPRTGGFTEAFF | TGTGCCAGCAACCGACCGAGAACAGGGGGCTTCACTGAAGCTTTCTTT
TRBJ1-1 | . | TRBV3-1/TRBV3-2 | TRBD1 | CASSQLSGGYTEAFF | TGTGCCAGCAGCCAACTATCAGGGGGCTACACTGAAGCTTTCTTT
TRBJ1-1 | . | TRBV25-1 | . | CASSALRRGEAFF | TGTGCCAGCAGTGCCTTGCGAAGGGGGGAAGCTTTCTTT
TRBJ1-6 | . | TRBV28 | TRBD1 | CASTGQAGGSYNSPLHF | TGTGCCAGCACGGGACAGGCCGGAGGCTCCTATAATTCACCCCTCCACTTT
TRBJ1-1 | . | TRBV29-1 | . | CSVVTGITEAFF | TGCAGCGTTGTGACAGGCATCACTGAAGCTTTCTTT
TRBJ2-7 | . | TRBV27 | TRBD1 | CASSHDRAGEQYF | TGTGCCAGCAGTCATGACAGGGCGGGCGAGCAGTACTTC
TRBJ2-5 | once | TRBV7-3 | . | CASSLGAEQETQYF | TGTGCCAGCAGCTTAGGGGCAGAACAAGAGACCCAGTACTTC
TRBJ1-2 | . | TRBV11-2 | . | CASSLEQGGFGYTF | TGTGCCAGCAGCTTAGAACAGGGAGGGTTTGGCTACACCTTC
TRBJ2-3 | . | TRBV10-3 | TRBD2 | CAINGLAGGIGTQYF | TGTGCCATCAACGGACTAGCGGGGGGAATTGGTACGCAGTATTTT
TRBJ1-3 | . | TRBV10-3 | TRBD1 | CAIRPSGQGASGNTIYF | TGTGCCATCAGACCGTCGGGACAGGGGGCGTCTGGAAACACCATATATTTT
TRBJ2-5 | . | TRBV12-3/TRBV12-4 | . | CASSWGEETQYF | TGTGCCAGCAGTTGGGGGGAAGAGACCCAGTACTTC
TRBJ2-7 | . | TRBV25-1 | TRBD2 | CASTPSGLAEQYF | TGTGCCAGCACCCCTAGCGGACTTGCCGAGCAGTACTTC
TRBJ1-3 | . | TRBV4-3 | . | CASSQPPVRVLSGNTIYF | TGCGCCAGCAGCCAGCCCCCTGTGAGGGTCCTCTCTGGAAACACCATATATTTT
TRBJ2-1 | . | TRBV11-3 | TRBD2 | CASSLVAGRYNEQFF | TGTGCCAGCAGCTTAGTAGCGGGAAGGTACAATGAGCAGTTCTTC
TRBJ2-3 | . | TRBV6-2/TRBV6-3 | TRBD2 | CASSYGGGTDTQYF | TGTGCCAGCAGTTACGGGGGGGGCACAGATACGCAGTATTTT
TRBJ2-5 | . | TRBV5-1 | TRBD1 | CASSLPGQQETQYF | TGCGCCAGCAGCCTCCCGGGACAGCAAGAGACCCAGTACTTC
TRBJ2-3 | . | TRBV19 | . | CASSTSRSLGTQYF | TGTGCCAGTAGTACGAGCCGGAGCCTCGGTACGCAGTATTTT
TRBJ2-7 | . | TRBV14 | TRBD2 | CASSQRLAGLPVEQYF | TGTGCCAGCAGCCAACGACTAGCGGGGCTCCCTGTGGAGCAGTACTTC
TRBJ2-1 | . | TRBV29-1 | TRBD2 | CSVVSIAGAYNEQFF | TGCAGCGTTGTTTCGATAGCGGGGGCCTACAATGAGCAGTTCTTC
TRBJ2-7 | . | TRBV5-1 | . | CASSRDIGSSYEQYF | TGCGCCAGCAGCCGGGACATCGGAAGCTCCTACGAGCAGTACTTC
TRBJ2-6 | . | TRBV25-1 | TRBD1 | CASSEGTGLFSGANVLTF | TGTGCCAGCAGTGAAGGGACAGGGCTTTTCTCTGGGGCCAACGTCCTGACTTTC
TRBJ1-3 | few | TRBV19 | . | CASSIDGGHSGNTIYF | TGTGCCAGTAGTATAGATGGCGGCCACTCTGGAAACACCATATATTTT
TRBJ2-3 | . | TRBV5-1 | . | CASRVGGRRADTQYF | TGCGCCAGCAGGGTCGGGGGGCGACGGGCAGATACGCAGTATTTT
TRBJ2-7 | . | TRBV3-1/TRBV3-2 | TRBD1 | CASSQRGHYEQYF | TGTGCCAGCAGCCAAAGGGGGCATTACGAGCAGTACTTC
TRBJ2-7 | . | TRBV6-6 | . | CASSSQPGVYEQYF | TGTGCCAGCAGTTCGCAACCAGGGGTGTACGAGCAGTACTTC
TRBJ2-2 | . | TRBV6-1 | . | CASSERTANTGELFF | TGTGCCAGCAGTGAAAGGACAGCGAACACCGGGGAGCTGTTTTTT
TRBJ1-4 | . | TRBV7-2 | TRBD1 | CASSFQGAGEKLFF | TGTGCCAGCAGCTTTCAGGGGGCGGGTGAAAAACTGTTTTTT
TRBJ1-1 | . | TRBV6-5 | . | CASSPQGSNTEAFF | TGTGCCAGCAGTCCCCAGGGATCGAACACTGAAGCTTTCTTT
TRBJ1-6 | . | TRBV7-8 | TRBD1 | CASSLRDSYNSPLHF | TGTGCCAGCAGCTTAAGGGACAGTTATAATTCACCCCTCCACTTT
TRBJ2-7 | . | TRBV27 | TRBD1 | CASSLQGGRVSNEQYF | TGTGCCAGCAGCTTACAGGGGGGAAGGGTCTCTAACGAGCAGTACTTC
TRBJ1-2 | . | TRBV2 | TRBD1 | CASSPQGTSNYGYTF | TGTGCCAGCAGTCCACAGGGGACCTCTAACTATGGCTACACCTTC
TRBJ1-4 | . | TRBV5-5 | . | CASSLVAVEKLFF | TGTGCCAGCAGCTTGGTGGCCGTTGAAAAACTGTTTTTT
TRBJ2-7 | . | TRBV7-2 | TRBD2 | CASSRTSVAYEQYF | TGTGCCAGCAGCCGGACTAGCGTTGCCTACGAGCAGTACTTC
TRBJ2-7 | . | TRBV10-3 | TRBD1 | CAISSGQGALSYEQYF | TGTGCCATCAGCTCGGGACAGGGGGCCCTATCCTACGAGCAGTACTTC
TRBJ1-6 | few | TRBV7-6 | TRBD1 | CASSRGQGNSPLHF | TGTGCCAGCAGCCGCGGACAGGGAAATTCACCCCTCCACTTT
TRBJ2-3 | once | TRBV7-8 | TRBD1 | CASSTGQGPLSSTDTQYF | TGTGCCAGCAGCACGGGACAGGGCCCCCTATCTAGCACAGATACGCAGTATTTT
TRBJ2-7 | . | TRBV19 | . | CASSMGTGPGVWQYF | TGTGCCAGTAGTATGGGAACCGGGCCAGGGGTGTGGCAGTACTTC
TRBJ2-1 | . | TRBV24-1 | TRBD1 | CATSDLSGGADNEQFF | TGTGCCACCAGTGATTTGTCAGGGGGCGCCGACAATGAGCAGTTCTTC
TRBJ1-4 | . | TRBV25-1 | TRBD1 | CASRAPGQLGEKLFF | TGTGCCAGCCGAGCGCCGGGACAGTTGGGGGAAAAACTGTTTTTT
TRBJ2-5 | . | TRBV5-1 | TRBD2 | CASSILAEEKETQYF | TGCGCCAGCAGCATACTAGCGGAAGAAAAAGAGACCCAGTACTTC
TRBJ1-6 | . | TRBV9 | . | CASSVDGSGQYSPLHF | TGTGCCAGCAGCGTTGACGGCTCAGGGCAGTATTCACCCCTCCACTTT
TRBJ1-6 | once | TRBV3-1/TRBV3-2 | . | CASSQFPDSPLHF | TGTGCCAGCAGCCAATTCCCGGATTCACCCCTCCACTTT
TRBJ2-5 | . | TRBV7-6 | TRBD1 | CASSLNTWTGGETQYF | TGTGCCAGCAGCTTAAATACCTGGACAGGGGGTGAGACCCAGTACTTC
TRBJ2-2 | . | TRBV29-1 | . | CSGKPRETGELFF | TGCAGCGGAAAGCCCAGGGAAACCGGGGAGCTGTTTTTT
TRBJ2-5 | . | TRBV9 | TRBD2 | CASSVTGLAGAQETQYF | TGTGCCAGCAGCGTAACGGGGCTAGCGGGGGCCCAGGAGACCCAGTACTTC
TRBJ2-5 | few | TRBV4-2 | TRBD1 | CASSRSGQGEGTQYF | TGTGCCAGCAGCCGCTCGGGACAGGGAGAGGGGACCCAGTACTTC
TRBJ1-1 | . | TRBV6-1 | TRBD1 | CASSAPGQGSFAEAFF | TGTGCCAGCAGTGCACCGGGACAGGGGAGTTTCGCTGAAGCTTTCTTT